This entry is about one T cell receptor beta chain. Antigen: not known. The source of the sample is a study of T cells in pancreatic ductal adenocarcinoma. Study results and caveats: The resected cohort was biased toward the minority with early-stage disease. Comparisons of tumor and blood clonality may show falsely lower tumor diversity. Blood had more productive templates and 8 to 9.5-fold more unique clonotypes than tumor. Blood clonality (roughly 0.07) did not differ significantly from tumor (about 0.112).

Surgery without prior neoadjuvant therapy was the treatment of the selected pancreatic ductal adenocarcinoma patients. Data came from immunoSEQ multiplex PCR; TCRdb stores just in-frame clones and leaves some out. The table records about 98,000 clones, 90% to 95% of them present only once. This CDR3 comprises 14 residues. CDR1 is GTSNPN and CDR2 is SVGIG in the germline V gene (reference sequence). With 5 bases clipped from V and 2 bases from J, the junction kept 7 bases outside the gene matches. Material: PBMCs. The J gene is TRBJ1-2, the V gene TRBV30; 8 positions match TRBD1. This sequence was found in a human donor with pancreatic ductal adenocarcinoma. In DNA form, the CDR3 reads TGTGCCTGGGGACGCCGGGACAGGAACTATGGCTACACCTTC. Residues: CAWGRRDRNYGYTF.